The following is a T cell receptor (beta chain) sequence with its context. The antigen is unknown. CDR1 is SGHTA and CDR2 is FQGNSA in the germline V gene. The CDR3 consists of 16 residues. V lost 5 bases to trimming and J lost 0 bases, with 17 bases between them. The data stem from a study of cytomegalovirus exposure and HLA in healthy donors. Study-wide findings and caveats: Specific recognition of CMV antigens was confirmed in vitro for a few chains (all CMV-associated). TCR beta V- and J-gene trimming, according to a later analysis, was linked to a missense DCLRE1C variant.

Both 60 Vbeta primers and 13 Jbeta primers went into the PCR. Assay used: immunoSEQ multiplex PCR; TCRdb lists only in-frame clones, some missing. The sample has about 150,000 clones; 60% to 80% are singletons. It was healthy bone marrow donors who served as donors. This receptor was taken from a male donor in good health and CMV-seronegative. The sequencing input was PBMCs. This chain joins TRBV7-2 and TRBJ2-7, with TRBD1 as a possible D gene (6 bases). Written as DNA, the CDR3 is TGTGCCAGCAGCGAACAGGGCCCCGCCAGCTCCTACGAGCAGTACTTC. Its protein product is CASSEQGPASSYEQYF.